This T cell receptor beta chain was recorded in a study of cytomegalovirus exposure and HLA in healthy donors. This clone was recorded a few times. 13 Jbeta primers and 60 Vbeta primers were used for the PCR. Using immunoSEQ multiplex PCR, the repertoire was profiled, and TCRdb retains in-frame clones only, with some absent. The data hold over 85,000 clones, with 79% observed a single time. The CDR3 spans 16 residues. Germline CDR1 is MGHRA and CDR2 is YSYEKL. V dropped 4 bases and J dropped 2; count of bases not matched to a gene: 5. The receptor was isolated from a man aged 30 to 39 in good health and CMV-seropositive. V and J are TRBV4-1 and TRBJ2-5, with 12 positions matching TRBD2. Sequenced sample: PBMCs. CDR3 loop: CASSPTLAGGQETQYF. CDR3 bases: TGCGCCAGCAGCCCGACTCTAGCGGGGGGGCAAGAGACCCAGTACTTC.